This entry describes one TCR beta chain. The source of the sample is a study of technical replicates of blood from a handful of donors. Germline trimming cut 2 bases from V and 6 bases from J; bases unmatched to any gene: 9. The CDR3 is 15 residues long. Germline loops: CDR1 SEHNR, CDR2 FQNEAQ (reference sequence). TCRdb keeps only in-frame clones here, not all; method: immunoSEQ multiplex PCR. The data contain about 93,000 clones, 95% of them singletons. The V call is TRBV7-9, the J call TRBJ1-2; 7 bases are a match to TRBD1. The sequencing sample was made of T cells isolated from PBMCs. The clonotype comes from a human donor in good health. CDR3 nucleotides: TGTGCCAGCAGCTTAATCGCGGGACAGAAGGATGGCTACACCTTC. This gives the protein CASSLIAGQKDGYTF.